The rows below give T cell receptor beta chains drawn from one sample of a study of cytomegalovirus exposure and HLA in healthy donors. The assay was immunoSEQ multiplex PCR, and TCRdb's table has in-frame clones only and misses some. The sample includes some 86,000 clones, 70% to 80% of them seen just once. The sequenced sample was PBMCs. The receptors come from a woman between 35 and 50 years old in good health and CMV-seropositive. The CDR3 runs from the conserved cysteine through the conserved F or W. Each record gives: J gene, V gene, CDR3 length, CDR3 protein.

>TRBJ1-5|TRBV4-3|15
CASSQDRGSNQPQHF
>TRBJ1-1|TRBV18|14
CASSLSTGEGSAFF
>TRBJ2-7|TRBV5-1|13
CASRELANYEQYF
>TRBJ1-3|TRBV29-1|12
CSVPSSGNTIYF
>TRBJ1-1|TRBV13|14
CASSLAQEGTEAFF
>TRBJ2-1|TRBV5-5|17
CASSLGPLAGQGNEQFF
>TRBJ2-5|TRBV18|13
CASSGGAGETQYF
>TRBJ2-1|TRBV6-4|15
CASSPQGVSGNEQFF
>TRBJ2-7|TRBV28|16
CASSSDDRGLTYEQYF
>TRBJ1-2|TRBV5-1|14
CASSLWGPADGYTF
>TRBJ1-1|TRBV28|12
CATVTANTEAFF
>TRBJ2-1|TRBV6-5|15
CASSSTSGTHNEQFF
>TRBJ2-3|TRBV6-6|16
CASSRKAGVSTDTQYF
>TRBJ1-2|TRBV9|14
CASSVAGGNYGYTF
>TRBJ2-7|TRBV4-3|15
CASSQGLAGGYEQYF
>TRBJ1-6|TRBV7-8|13
CASSSLSDAPLHF
>TRBJ1-1|TRBV6-5|15
CASSFPGQTNSEAFF
>TRBJ1-6|TRBV30|15
CAWSVPQGLGSPLHF
>TRBJ1-4|TRBV18|14
CASSPSGQEQKLFF
>TRBJ2-1|TRBV29-1|12
CSGVRGVNEQFF
>TRBJ1-2|TRBV25-1|14
CASSEVGQEHGYTF
>TRBJ2-2|TRBV10-3|14
CAISESIGTGELFF
>TRBJ1-4|TRBV5-1|14
CASSTGTTNEKLFF
>TRBJ2-1|TRBV7-6|13
CASSLGLDGEQFF
>TRBJ1-1|TRBV10-3|13
CAISEQGRTEAFF
>TRBJ2-1|TRBV28|14
CASSLADYYNEQFF
>TRBJ1-1|TRBV5-4|15
CASSLGDRGYTEAFF
>TRBJ1-5|TRBV28|15
CASTRQGEGNQPQHF
>TRBJ2-1|TRBV30|13
CAWREQGYDEQFF
>TRBJ2-6|TRBV19|18
CASRNQGAKTSGANVLTF
>TRBJ1-1|TRBV2|16
CASTGVWWGGNTEAFF
>TRBJ1-1|TRBV20-1|11
CSALRQIEAFF
>TRBJ1-1|TRBV9|13
CASSPRSNTEAFF
>TRBJ2-3|TRBV5-1|12
CASSLTGDTQYF
>TRBJ1-2|TRBV30|13
CAWMGLNNYGYTF
>TRBJ2-7|TRBV6-1|14
CASSEDIWSYEQYF
>TRBJ1-4|TRBV6-1|14
CASIPRQGGEKLFF
>TRBJ2-3|TRBV7-2|17
CASSLVYGFHSTDTQYF
>TRBJ1-5|TRBV29-1|14
CSVRTGGDNQPQHF
>TRBJ2-1|TRBV28|13
CASNRERVNEQFF
>TRBJ1-1|TRBV19|15
CASRSTDRMNTEAFF
>TRBJ2-4|TRBV29-1|12
CSAWTGKNIQYF
>TRBJ2-1|TRBV5-4|13
CASSPTGSNEQFF
>TRBJ1-2|TRBV7-3|13
CASSLNGGSGYTF
>TRBJ1-2|TRBV4-1|15
CASSQERGSDYGYTF
>TRBJ1-5|TRBV4-2|15
CASSQTDREFQPQHF